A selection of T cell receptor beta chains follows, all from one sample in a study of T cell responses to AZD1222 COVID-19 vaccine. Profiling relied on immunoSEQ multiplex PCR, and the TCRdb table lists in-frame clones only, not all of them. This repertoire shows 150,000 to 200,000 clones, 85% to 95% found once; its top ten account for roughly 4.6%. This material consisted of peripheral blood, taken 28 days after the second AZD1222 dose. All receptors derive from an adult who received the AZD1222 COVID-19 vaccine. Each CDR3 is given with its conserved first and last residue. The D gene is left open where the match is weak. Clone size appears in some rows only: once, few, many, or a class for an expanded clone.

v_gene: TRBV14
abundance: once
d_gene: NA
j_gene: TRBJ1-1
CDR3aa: CASSQSGEPREAFF
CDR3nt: TGTGCCAGCAGCCAATCTGGGGAGCCCCGGGAAGCTTTCTTT

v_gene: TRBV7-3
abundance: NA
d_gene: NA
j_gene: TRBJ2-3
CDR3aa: CASSLTGSDTQYF
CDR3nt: TGTGCCAGCAGCTTGACGGGGTCAGATACGCAGTATTTT

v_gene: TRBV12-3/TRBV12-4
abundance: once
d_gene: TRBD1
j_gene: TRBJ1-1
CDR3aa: CASSLTGWTEAFF
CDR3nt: TGTGCCAGCTCCTTGACAGGGTGGACTGAAGCTTTCTTT

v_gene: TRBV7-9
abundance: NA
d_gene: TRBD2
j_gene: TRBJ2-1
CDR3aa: CASSLSGTTYNEQFF
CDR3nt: TGTGCCAGCAGCTTGTCGGGGACTACCTACAATGAGCAGTTCTTC

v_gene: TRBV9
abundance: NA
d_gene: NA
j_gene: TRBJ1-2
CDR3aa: CASSVYPPDGYTF
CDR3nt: TGTGCCAGCAGCGTATACCCCCCCGATGGCTACACCTTC

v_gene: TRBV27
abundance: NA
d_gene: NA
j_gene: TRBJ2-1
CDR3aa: CASSPNGHEQFF
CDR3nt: TGTGCCAGCAGTCCAAACGGCCATGAGCAGTTCTTC

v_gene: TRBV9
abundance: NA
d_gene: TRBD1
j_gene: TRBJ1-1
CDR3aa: CASGQGALNTEAFF
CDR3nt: TGTGCCAGCGGACAGGGGGCGTTGAACACTGAAGCTTTCTTT

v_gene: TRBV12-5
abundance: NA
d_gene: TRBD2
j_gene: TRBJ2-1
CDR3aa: CASGPSGSGYNEQFF
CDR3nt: TGTGCTAGTGGCCCTAGCGGGAGTGGGTACAATGAGCAGTTCTTC

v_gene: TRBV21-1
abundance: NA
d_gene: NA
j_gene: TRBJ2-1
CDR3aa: CARRGPPPSGEQFF
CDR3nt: TGTGCCAGGAGGGGGCCTCCACCTTCGGGTGAGCAGTTCTTC

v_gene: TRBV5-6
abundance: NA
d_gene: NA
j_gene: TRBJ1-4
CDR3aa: CASSLRSPATNEKLFF
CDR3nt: TGTGCCAGCAGCTTGCGGTCTCCCGCAACTAATGAAAAACTGTTTTTT

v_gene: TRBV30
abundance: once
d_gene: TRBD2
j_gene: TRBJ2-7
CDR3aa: CAWSGGGRKEQYF
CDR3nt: TGTGCCTGGAGTGGCGGGGGGCGGAAAGAGCAGTACTTC

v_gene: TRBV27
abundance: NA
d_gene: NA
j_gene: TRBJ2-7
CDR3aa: CASNDRGFALGGEQYF
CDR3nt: TGTGCCAGCAACGACAGAGGATTCGCACTAGGAGGCGAGCAGTACTTC

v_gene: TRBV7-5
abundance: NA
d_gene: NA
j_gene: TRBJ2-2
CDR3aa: CARSGLGHYTGELFF
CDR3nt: TGTGCCAGAAGCGGACTGGGACATTACACCGGGGAGCTGTTTTTT

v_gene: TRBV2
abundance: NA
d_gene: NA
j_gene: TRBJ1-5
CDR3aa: CASRQDYSNQPQHF
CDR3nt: TGTGCCAGCAGACAGGACTATAGCAATCAGCCCCAGCATTTT

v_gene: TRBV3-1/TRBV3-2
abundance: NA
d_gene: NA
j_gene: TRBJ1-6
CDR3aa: CASSPQGNSPLHF
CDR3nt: TGTGCCAGCAGCCCCCAGGGGAACTCACCCCTCCACTTT

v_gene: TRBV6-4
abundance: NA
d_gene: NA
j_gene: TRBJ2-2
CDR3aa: CASSWSYGGELFF
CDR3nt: TGTGCCAGCAGTTGGTCTTACGGCGGGGAGCTGTTTTTT

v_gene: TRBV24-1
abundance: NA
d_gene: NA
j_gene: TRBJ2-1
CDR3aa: CATSDPSSYNEQFF
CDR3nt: TGTGCCACCAGTGATCCAAGTTCCTACAATGAGCAGTTCTTC

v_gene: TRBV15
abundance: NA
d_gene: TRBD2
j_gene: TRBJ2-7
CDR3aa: CATSFGTSDYEQYF
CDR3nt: TGTGCCACCAGCTTCGGGACTAGCGACTACGAGCAGTACTTC

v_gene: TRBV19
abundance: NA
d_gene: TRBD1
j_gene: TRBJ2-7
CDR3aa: CARFGRQGNSYEQYF
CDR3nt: TGTGCCAGGTTCGGACGACAGGGAAACTCCTACGAGCAGTACTTC

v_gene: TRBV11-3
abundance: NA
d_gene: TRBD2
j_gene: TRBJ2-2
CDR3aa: CASSLEIIGFQAGVNTGELFF
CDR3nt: TGTGCCAGCAGCTTAGAAATTATCGGTTTCCAAGCGGGGGTGAACACCGGGGAGCTGTTTTTT

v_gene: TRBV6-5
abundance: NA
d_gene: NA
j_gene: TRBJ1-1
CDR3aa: CASSRGQPSNTEAFF
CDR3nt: TGTGCCAGCAGCCGAGGACAGCCATCGAACACTGAAGCTTTCTTT

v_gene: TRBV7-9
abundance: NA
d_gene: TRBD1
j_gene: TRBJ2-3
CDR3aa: CASSPMGQSTDTQYF
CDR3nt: TGTGCCAGCAGTCCCATGGGACAGAGCACAGATACGCAGTATTTT

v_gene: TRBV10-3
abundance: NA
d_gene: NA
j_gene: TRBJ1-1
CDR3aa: CAISELDSPNTEAFF
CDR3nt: TGTGCCATCAGTGAATTGGACAGCCCGAACACTGAAGCTTTCTTT

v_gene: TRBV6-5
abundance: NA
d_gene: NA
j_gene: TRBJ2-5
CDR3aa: CASSYSPETQYF
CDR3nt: TGTGCCAGCAGTTACTCACCCGAGACCCAGTACTTC

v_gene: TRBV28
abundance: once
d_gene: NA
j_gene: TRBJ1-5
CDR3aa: CATGGSGDNQPQHF
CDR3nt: TGTGCCACCGGGGGGTCGGGGGACAATCAGCCCCAGCATTTT

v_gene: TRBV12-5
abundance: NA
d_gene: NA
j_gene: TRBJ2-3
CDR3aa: CASSGGNTDTQYF
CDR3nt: TGTGCTAGTTCGGGCGGGAACACAGATACGCAGTATTTT

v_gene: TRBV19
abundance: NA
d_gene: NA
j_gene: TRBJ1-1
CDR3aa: CASTARDLNTEAFF
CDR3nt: TGTGCCAGTACGGCCCGGGACCTGAACACTGAAGCTTTCTTT

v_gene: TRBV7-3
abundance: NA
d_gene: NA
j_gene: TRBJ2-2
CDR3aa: CASSSQFRTDLNTGELFF
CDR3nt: TGTGCCAGCAGCTCCCAATTTAGGACTGACCTGAACACCGGGGAGCTGTTTTTT

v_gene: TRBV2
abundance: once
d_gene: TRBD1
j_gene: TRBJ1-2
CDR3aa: CASSDRGQKYGYTF
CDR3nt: TGTGCCAGCAGTGACAGGGGACAGAAGTATGGCTACACCTTC

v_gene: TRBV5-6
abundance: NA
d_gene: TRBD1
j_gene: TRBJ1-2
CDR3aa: CASTFFGQGTYGYTF
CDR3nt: TGTGCCAGCACTTTCTTCGGACAGGGAACATATGGCTACACCTTC

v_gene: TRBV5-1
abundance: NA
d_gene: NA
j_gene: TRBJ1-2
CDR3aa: CASSLEWPGKDYTF
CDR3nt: TGCGCCAGCAGCTTGGAATGGCCAGGGAAAGACTACACCTTC

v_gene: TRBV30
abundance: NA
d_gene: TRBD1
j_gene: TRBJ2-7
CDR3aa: CAWTRTGQGTYEQYF
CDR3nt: TGTGCCTGGACCCGGACCGGACAGGGGACCTACGAGCAGTACTTC

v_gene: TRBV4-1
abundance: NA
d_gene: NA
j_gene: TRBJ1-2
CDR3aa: CASSAVQGLANYGYTF
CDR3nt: TGCGCCAGCAGCGCAGTCCAGGGGCTAGCTAACTATGGCTACACCTTC

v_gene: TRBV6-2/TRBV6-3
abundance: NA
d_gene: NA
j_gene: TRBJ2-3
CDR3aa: CASSYAGNTDTQYF
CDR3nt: TGTGCCAGCAGTTACGCAGGGAACACAGATACGCAGTATTTT

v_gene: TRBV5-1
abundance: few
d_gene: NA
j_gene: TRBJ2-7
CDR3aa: CASSPEGGKQYF
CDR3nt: TGCGCCAGCAGCCCGGAAGGGGGGAAGCAGTACTTC

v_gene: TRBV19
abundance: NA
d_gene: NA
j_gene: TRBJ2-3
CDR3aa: CASSIGGDTQYF
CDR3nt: TGTGCCAGTAGTATCGGGGGTGATACGCAGTATTTT

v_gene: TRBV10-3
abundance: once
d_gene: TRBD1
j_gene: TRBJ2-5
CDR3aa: CASGGFGTGKGGTQYF
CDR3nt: TGTGCCTCTGGCGGGTTCGGGACAGGGAAAGGTGGAACCCAGTACTTC

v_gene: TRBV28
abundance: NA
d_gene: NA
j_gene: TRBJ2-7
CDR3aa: CASSSSSYEQYF
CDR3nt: TGTGCCAGCAGTTCATCCTCCTACGAGCAGTACTTC

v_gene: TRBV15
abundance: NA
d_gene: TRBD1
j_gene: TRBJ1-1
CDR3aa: CATSRAGGHTEAFF
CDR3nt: TGTGCCACCAGCAGAGCAGGGGGGCACACTGAAGCTTTCTTT

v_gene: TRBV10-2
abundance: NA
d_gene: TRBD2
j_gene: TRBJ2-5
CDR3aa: CASSESGLEETQYF
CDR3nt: TGCGCCAGCAGTGAGTCGGGACTAGAGGAGACCCAGTACTTC

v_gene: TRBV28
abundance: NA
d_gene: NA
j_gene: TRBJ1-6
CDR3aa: CASSLSGLHNSPLHF
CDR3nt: TGTGCCAGCAGTTTATCCGGGTTACATAATTCACCCCTCCACTTT

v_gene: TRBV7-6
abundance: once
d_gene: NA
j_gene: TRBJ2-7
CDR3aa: CASSLGRGDYEQYF
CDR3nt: TGTGCCAGCAGCTTGGGGCGGGGTGACTACGAGCAGTACTTC

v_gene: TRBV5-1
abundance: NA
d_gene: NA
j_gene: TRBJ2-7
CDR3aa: CASSLAVPGFHEQYF
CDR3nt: TGCGCCAGCAGCTTGGCCGTACCAGGGTTCCACGAGCAGTACTTC

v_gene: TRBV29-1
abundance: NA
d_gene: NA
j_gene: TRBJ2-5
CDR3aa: CSVRDIAETQYF
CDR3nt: TGCAGCGTGAGGGACATCGCGGAGACCCAGTACTTC

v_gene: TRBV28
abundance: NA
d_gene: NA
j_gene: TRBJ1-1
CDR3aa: CASSPRLGEMNTEAFF
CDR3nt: TGTGCCAGCAGTCCTCGGTTAGGGGAGATGAACACTGAAGCTTTCTTT

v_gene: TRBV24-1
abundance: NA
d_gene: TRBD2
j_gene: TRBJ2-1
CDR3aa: CATSDPAGGSNNEQFF
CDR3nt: TGTGCCACCAGTGATCCCGCCGGCGGGAGCAACAATGAGCAGTTCTTC

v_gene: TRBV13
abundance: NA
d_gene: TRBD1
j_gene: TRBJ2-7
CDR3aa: CASSSNGQGAFEQYF
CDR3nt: TGTGCCAGCAGCTCTAACGGCCAGGGGGCATTCGAGCAGTACTTC

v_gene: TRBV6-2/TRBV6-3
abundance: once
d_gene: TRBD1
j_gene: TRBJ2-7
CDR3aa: CASSFQDRGLGEQYF
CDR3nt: TGTGCCAGCAGTTTCCAGGACAGGGGGCTAGGCGAGCAGTACTTC

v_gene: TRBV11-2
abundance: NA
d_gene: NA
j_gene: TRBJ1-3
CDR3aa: CASGRLSSGNTIYF
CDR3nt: TGTGCCAGCGGAAGATTAAGCTCTGGAAACACCATATATTTT

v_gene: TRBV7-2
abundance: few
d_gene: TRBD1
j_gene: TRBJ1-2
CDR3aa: CASSEAHRGNYGYTF
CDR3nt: TGTGCCAGCAGCGAAGCCCACAGGGGCAACTATGGCTACACCTTC

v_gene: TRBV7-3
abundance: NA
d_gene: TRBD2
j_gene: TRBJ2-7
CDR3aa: CASSLTPSSGSYEQYF
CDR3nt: TGTGCCAGCAGCTTAACTCCGTCTAGCGGGAGTTACGAGCAGTACTTC

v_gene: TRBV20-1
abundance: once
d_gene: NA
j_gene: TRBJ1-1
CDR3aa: CSASPGGVNTEAFF
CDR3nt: TGCAGTGCTAGTCCGGGTGGGGTGAACACTGAAGCTTTCTTT

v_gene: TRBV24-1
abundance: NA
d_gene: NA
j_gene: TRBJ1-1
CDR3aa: CATSDLPPGTWDTEAFF
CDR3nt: TGTGCCACCAGTGATTTGCCCCCGGGGACCTGGGACACTGAAGCTTTCTTT

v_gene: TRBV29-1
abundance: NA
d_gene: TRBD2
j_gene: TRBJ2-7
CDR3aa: CSAMTSGSYEQYF
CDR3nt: TGCAGCGCGATGACTAGCGGGAGCTACGAGCAGTACTTC

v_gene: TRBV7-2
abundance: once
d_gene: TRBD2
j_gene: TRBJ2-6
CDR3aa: CASSYRLAGESGANVLTF
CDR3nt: TGTGCCAGCAGCTACCGACTAGCGGGGGAGTCTGGGGCCAACGTCCTGACTTTC

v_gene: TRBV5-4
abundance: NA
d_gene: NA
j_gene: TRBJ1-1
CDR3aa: CASSPEGTEAFF
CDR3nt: TGTGCCAGCAGCCCGGAGGGCACTGAAGCTTTCTTT

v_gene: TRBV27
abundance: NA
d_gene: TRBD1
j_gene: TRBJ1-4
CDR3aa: CASSLSGRGLNNEKLFF
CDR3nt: TGTGCCAGCAGTTTATCGGGCAGGGGGCTGAATAATGAAAAACTGTTTTTT